Following are 12 T cell receptor beta chains from one sample sequenced in a study of T cells in pancreatic ductal adenocarcinoma. Surgery without prior neoadjuvant therapy was the treatment of the selected pancreatic ductal adenocarcinoma patients. Some clones are missing from TCRdb's copy, which holds only in-frame ones; the method was immunoSEQ multiplex PCR. The sample consists of 97,000 or so clones, about 96% of them appearing once. Input material: PBMCs. These receptors were obtained from a human donor with pancreatic ductal adenocarcinoma.

This rearrangement joins TRBV7-9 to TRBJ2-5; the D is unclear. The CDR3 has 13 residues. Germline CDR1 is SEHNR and CDR2 is FQNEAQ (reference sequence). With 4 bases removed from V and 1 base from J, the gap between germline ends came to 7 bases. The CDR3 DNA is TGTGCCAGCAGCTCAAACGGCCAAGAGACCCAGTACTTC. The encoded protein is CASSSNGQETQYF.

The chain is built from TRBV18 and TRBJ2-5, with D maybe TRBD1 (5 bases). The germline V gene encodes CDR1 KGHSH and CDR2 LQKENI. V lost 2 bases, J lost 5 bases, and 9 bases lay in between. The CDR3 totals 13 residues. The CDR3 loop is CASSPGAAETQYF. In nucleotides, the CDR3 is TGTGCCAGCTCACCAGGGGCCGCGGAGACCCAGTACTTC.

The CDR3 protein is CASSLKRQETQYF. The CDR3 coding sequence is TGTGCCAGCTCCCTCAAGAGACAAGAGACCCAGTACTTC. This chain connects TRBV18 to TRBJ2-5; D gene uncertain. Trimming removed 6 bases from V and 2 bases from J, with 10 bases in between. CDR1 and CDR2 (germline): KGHSH, LQKENI. CDR3 size: 13 residues.

The V and J genes are TRBV27 and TRBJ1-1; possibly TRBD1 for D (6 bases). CDR3 length: 12 residues. Germline V CDR1 and CDR2: MNHEY, SMNVEV (reference sequence). V lost 7 bases, J lost 7 bases, and 13 bases lay in between. In DNA, the CDR3 is TGTGCCAGCATTGCAGGGGACGGTGAAGCTTTCTTT. Residues: CASIAGDGEAFF.

This clone is a singleton in its sample. This chain links TRBV27 with TRBJ2-7; D remains unclear. Deletions cut 3 bases from V and 2 bases from J, with 14 bases between. Looked up from germline, CDR1 is MNHEY and CDR2 is SMNVEV (reference sequence). The CDR3 has 15 residues. CDR3 protein: CASSLSGDVTYEQYF. The CDR3 DNA follows: TGTGCCAGCAGTTTGTCAGGCGATGTCACCTACGAGCAGTACTTC.

This chain uses TRBV18 with TRBJ2-3; no clear D. The V end lost 2 bases, the J end lost 2 bases, and 8 bases lay between the germline ends. The germline V gene has CDR1 KGHSH and CDR2 LQKENI. The CDR3 has 14 residues. CDR3 loop: CASSPFGLTDTQYF. DNA for the CDR3: TGTGCCAGCTCACCATTTGGGCTCACAGATACGCAGTATTTT.

This rearrangement joins TRBV6-5 to TRBJ1-2; TRBD1 aligns across 8 bases. Looked up from germline, CDR1 is MNHEY and CDR2 is SVGAGI. The CDR3 is 15 residues long. Trimming removed 0 bases from V and 5 bases from J; junction bases left unmatched: 5. CDR3: CASSYSTGVGYGYTF. Here the CDR3 DNA reads TGTGCCAGCAGTTACTCGACAGGGGTAGGGTATGGCTACACCTTC.

CDR3 protein: CASRQGGETQYF. DNA for the CDR3: TGTGCCAGTAGGCAGGGTGGAGAGACCCAGTACTTC. The V call is TRBV19, the J call TRBJ2-5; TRBD1 is a possible D gene (5 bases). Trimming took 6 bases from V and 4 from J, leaving 9 bases between them. This CDR3 is 12 amino acids long. Germline V gene sequence: CDR1 LNHDA, CDR2 SQIVND (reference sequence).

The genes are TRBV6-5 and TRBJ2-1; 7 bases fit TRBD1. Germline values: CDR1 MNHEY, CDR2 SVGAGI. The CDR3 covers 13 residues. V was clipped by 7 bases and J by 12 bases; unmatched bases: 12. The CDR3 region is CASTQTPQGVQFF. In DNA form, the CDR3 reads TGTGCCAGCACCCAGACTCCTCAGGGGGTGCAGTTCTTC.

This rearrangement joins TRBV6-5 to TRBJ2-1; 12 bases align to TRBD2. The germline V gene has CDR1 MNHEY and CDR2 SVGAGI. This CDR3 has 15 amino acids. V lost 5 bases and J lost 8; bases outside the gene matches: 7. CDR3 amino acids: CASSLRLAGADEQFF. The DNA for the CDR3 is TGTGCCAGCAGTCTCCGACTAGCGGGAGCCGATGAGCAGTTCTTC.

The rearrangement uses TRBV30 and TRBJ2-3; TRBD2 matches 13 bases. The CDR3 sequence is 20 residues long. Germline CDR1 is GTSNPN and CDR2 is SVGIG (reference sequence). Unmatched junction bases numbered 15, after V lost 0 bases and J lost 3 bases. CDR3: CAWSVRGLAGHRERTDTQYF. DNA of the CDR3: TGTGCCTGGAGTGTAAGGGGACTAGCGGGACATCGGGAGAGGACAGATACGCAGTATTTT. Together with reference TRBV30 and TRBJ2-3, the CDR3 gives the full variable domain: SQTIHQWPATLVQPVGSPLSLECTVEGTSNPNLYWYRQAAGRGLQLLFYSVGIGQISSEVPQNLSASRPQDRQFILSSKKLLLSDSGFYLCAWSVRGLAGHRERTDTQYFGPGTRLTVL.

A single count supports this clone. The gene calls are TRBV7-8 and TRBJ2-6; D not resolved. Germline V gene lookup returns CDR1 SGHVS and CDR2 FQNEAQ. Trimming took 5 bases from V and 0 from J, leaving 5 bases between them. CDR3 length: 14 residues. CDR3 loop: CASSANSGANVLTF. The CDR3 region has the DNA TGTGCCAGCAGCGCTAACTCTGGGGCCAACGTCCTGACTTTC.